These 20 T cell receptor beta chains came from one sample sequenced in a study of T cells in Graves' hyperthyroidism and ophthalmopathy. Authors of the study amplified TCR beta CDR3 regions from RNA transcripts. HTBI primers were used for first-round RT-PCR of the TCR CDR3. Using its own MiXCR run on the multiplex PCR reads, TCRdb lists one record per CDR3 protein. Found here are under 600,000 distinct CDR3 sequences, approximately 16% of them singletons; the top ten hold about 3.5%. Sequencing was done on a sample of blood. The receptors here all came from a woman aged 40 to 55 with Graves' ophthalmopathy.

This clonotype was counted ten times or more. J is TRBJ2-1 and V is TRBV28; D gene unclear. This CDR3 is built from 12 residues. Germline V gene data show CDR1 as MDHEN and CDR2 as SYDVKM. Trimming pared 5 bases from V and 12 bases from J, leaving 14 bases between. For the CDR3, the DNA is TGTGCCAGCAGTCCCCAGGTGTTGGGGCAGTTCTTC. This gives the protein CASSPQVLGQFF.

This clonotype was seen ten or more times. CDR3 in DNA: TGTGCCAGTCTGACTAGCGGGAGGGTGGAGTACTTC. Translating gives CASLTSGRVEYF. This chain links TRBV28 with TRBJ2-5, with 14 bases lining up with TRBD2. CDR3 length: 12 residues. The V segment lost 9 bases and the J segment 12 bases; nucleotides outside the gene matches: 6. Germline V lookup: CDR1 MDHEN, CDR2 SYDVKM.

CDR3 nucleotide sequence: TGTGCCAGCAGCCCGGGACTAGCGCAAAAGTACGATACGCAGTATTTT. Translating gives CASSPGLAQKYDTQYF. The chain links TRBV7-3 to TRBJ2-3; 10 nucleotides align to TRBD2. V was pared by 5 bases and J by 6 bases, with 11 bases of the junction left unmatched. This CDR3 has 16 residues. CDR1 and CDR2 from the germline V gene are SGHTA and FQGTGA. The full variable domain, in which reference TRBV7-3 and TRBJ2-3 provide the parts outside the CDR3, is GAGVSQTPSNKVTEKGKYVELRCDPISGHTALYWYRQSLGQGPEFLIYFQGTGAADDSGLPNDRFFAVRPEGSVSTLKIQRTERGDSAVYLCASSPGLAQKYDTQYFGPGTRLTVL.

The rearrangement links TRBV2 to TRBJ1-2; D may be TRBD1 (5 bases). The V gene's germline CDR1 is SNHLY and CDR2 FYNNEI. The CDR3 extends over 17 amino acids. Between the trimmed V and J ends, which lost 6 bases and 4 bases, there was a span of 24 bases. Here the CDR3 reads CASSLVWKKQVTYGYTF. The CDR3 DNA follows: TGTGCCAGCAGCTTAGTCTGGAAGAAACAGGTTACCTATGGCTACACCTTC. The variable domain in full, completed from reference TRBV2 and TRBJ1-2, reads EPEVTQTPSHQVTQMGQEVILRCVPISNHLYFYWYRQILGQKVEFLVSFYNNEISEKSEIFDDQFSVERPDGSNFTLKIRSTKLEDSAMYFCASSLVWKKQVTYGYTFGSGTRLTVV.

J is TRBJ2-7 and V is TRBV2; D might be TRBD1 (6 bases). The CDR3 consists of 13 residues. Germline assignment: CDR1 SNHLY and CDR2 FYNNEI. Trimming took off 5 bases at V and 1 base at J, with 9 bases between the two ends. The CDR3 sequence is CASSYQGSYEQYF. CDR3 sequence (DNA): TGTGCCAGCAGTTACCAGGGGTCCTACGAGCAGTACTTC.

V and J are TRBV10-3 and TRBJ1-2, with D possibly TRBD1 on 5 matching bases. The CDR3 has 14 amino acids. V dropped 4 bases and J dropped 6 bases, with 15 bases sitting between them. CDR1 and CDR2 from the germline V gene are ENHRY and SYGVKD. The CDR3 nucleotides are TGTGCCATCAGTGGTTCAGGGCGCGCCGATGGCTACACCTTC. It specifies CAISGSGRADGYTF.

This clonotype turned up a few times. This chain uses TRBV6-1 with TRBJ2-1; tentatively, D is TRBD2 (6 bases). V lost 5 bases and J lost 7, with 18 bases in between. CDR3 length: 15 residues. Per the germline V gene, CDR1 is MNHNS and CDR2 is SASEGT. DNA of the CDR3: TGTGCCAGCAGTAACTTAGGGACTCGGACAAATGAGCAGTTCTTC. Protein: CASSNLGTRTNEQFF.

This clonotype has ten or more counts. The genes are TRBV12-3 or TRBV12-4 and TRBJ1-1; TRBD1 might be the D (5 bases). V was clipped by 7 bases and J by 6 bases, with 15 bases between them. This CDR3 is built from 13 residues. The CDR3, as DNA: TGTGCCAGCACGAGGTGGGGGGGGTCTGAAGCTTTCTTT. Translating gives CASTRWGGSEAFF.

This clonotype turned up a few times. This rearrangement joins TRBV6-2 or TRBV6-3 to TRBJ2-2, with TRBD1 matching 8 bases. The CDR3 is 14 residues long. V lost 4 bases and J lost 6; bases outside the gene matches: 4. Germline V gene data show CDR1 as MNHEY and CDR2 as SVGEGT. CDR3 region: CASSSSGGPGELFF. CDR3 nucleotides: TGTGCCAGCAGTTCGTCAGGGGGCCCCGGGGAGCTGTTTTTT.

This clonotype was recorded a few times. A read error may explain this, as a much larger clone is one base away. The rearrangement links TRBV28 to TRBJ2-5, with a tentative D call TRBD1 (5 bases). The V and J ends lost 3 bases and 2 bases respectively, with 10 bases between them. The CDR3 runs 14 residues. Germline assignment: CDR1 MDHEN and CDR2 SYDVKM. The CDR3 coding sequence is TGTGCCAGCAGTTTTATAGACAGACAAGAGACCCAGTACTTC. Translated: CASSFIDRQETQYF.

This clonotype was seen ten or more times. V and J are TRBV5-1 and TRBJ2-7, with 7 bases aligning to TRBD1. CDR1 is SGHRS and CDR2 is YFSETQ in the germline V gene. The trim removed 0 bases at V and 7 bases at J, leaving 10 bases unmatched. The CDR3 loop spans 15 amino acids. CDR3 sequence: CASSLGETGMWEQYF. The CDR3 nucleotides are TGCGCCAGCAGCTTGGGGGAGACAGGGATGTGGGAGCAGTACTTC.

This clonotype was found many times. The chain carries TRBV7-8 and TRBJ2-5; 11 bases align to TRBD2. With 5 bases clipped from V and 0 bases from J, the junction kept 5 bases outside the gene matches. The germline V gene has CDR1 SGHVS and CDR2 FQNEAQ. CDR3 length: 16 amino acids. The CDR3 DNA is TGTGCCAGCAGCCTCGGGACTAGCGGATACCAAGAGACCCAGTACTTC. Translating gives CASSLGTSGYQETQYF.

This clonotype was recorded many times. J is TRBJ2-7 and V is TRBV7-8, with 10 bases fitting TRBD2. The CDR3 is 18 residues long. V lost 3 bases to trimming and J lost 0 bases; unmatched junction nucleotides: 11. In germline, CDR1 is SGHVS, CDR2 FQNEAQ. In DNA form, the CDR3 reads TGTGCCAGCAGCTTGGGGGCGGGACTAGCGCCCGGCTCCTACGAGCAGTACTTC. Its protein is CASSLGAGLAPGSYEQYF.

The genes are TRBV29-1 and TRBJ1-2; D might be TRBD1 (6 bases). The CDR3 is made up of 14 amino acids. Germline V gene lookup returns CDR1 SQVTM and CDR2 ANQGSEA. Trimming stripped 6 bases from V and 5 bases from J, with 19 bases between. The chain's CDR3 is CSVQEDSSEYGYTF. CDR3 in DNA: TGCAGCGTACAAGAGGACAGCTCCGAATATGGCTACACCTTC.

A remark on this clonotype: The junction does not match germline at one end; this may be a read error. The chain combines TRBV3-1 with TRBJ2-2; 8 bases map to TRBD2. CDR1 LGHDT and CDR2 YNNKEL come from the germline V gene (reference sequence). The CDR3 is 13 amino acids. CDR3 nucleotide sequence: TGTGCCAGCACTTATAGCGGGAACGGGGGGCTGTTTTTT. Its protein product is CASTYSGNGGLFF.

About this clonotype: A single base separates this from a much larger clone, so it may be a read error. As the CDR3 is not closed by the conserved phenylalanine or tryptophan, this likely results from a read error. The CDR3 sequence is CASSRTSGEETQYL. The CDR3, as DNA: TGTGCCAGCTCAAGGACTAGCGGGGAAGAGACCCAGTACCTC. V and J are TRBV2 and TRBJ2-5, with 12 nucleotides matching TRBD2. The V gene's germline CDR1 is SNHLY and CDR2 FYNNEI. CDR3 length: 14 residues. V was clipped by 8 bases and J by 3 bases; unmatched bases: 4.

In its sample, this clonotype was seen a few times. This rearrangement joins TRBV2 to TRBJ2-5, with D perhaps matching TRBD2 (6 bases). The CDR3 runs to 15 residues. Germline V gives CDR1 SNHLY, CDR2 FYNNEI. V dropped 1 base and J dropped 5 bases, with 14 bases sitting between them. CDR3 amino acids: CASSEEWSGRETQYF. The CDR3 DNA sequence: TGTGCCAGCAGTGAAGAATGGTCAGGGAGGGAGACCCAGTACTTC.

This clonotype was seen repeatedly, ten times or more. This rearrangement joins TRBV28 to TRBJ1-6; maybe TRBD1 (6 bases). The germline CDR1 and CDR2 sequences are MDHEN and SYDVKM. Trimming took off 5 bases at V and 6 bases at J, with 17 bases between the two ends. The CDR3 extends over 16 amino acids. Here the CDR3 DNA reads TGTGCCAGCAGTCCCCCTGGAAGGGGGGGTAATTCACCCCTCCACTTT. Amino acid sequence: CASSPPGRGGNSPLHF.

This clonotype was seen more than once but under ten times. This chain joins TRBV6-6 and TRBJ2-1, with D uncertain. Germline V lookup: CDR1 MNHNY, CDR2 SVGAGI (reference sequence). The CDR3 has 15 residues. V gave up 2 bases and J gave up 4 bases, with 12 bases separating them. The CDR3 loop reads CASSYRAAEYNEQFF. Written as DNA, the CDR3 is TGTGCCAGCAGTTACCGCGCAGCAGAGTACAATGAGCAGTTCTTC.

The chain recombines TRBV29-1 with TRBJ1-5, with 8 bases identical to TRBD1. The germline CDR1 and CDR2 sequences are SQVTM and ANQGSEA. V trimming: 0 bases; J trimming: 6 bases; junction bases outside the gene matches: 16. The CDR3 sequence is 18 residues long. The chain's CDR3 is CSVEDRRGLRWSCQPQHF. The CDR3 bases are TGCAGCGTTGAAGATCGCAGGGGGCTACGTTGGTCTTGTCAGCCCCAGCATTTT.